This TCR beta chain is from a study of neoadjuvant anti-PD-1 for oral cavity cancer. Study-wide background: Around day 43, patients without progression received a fourth nivolumab dose before surgery.

Regarding the study as a whole: Each response group had just a few patients in TCR analyses.

CDR1 SNHLY and CDR2 FYNNEI come from the germline V gene. This CDR3 comprises 16 residues. Trimming shortened V by 4 bases and J by 6 bases, and 16 bases separated the two germline ends. This clone occurred once. The target antigen is unknown. Time point: after neoadjuvant nivolumab, at surgical resection. Patients had newly diagnosed, untreated stage II-IVA oral cavity squamous cell carcinoma. PBMC libraries mostly used 400 to 550 ng of input genomic DNA, with six replicates per sample. Only in-frame clones appear in the TCRdb table, and some are missing; sequencing was by immunoSEQ multiplex PCR. The data show 9,600 or so clones, about 66% seen once.

Sequencing was performed on PBMCs, taken after nivolumab (anti-PD-1) treatment. The receptor was derived from a person aged 35-79 years with oral cavity squamous cell carcinoma. V gene TRBV2 combines with J gene TRBJ1-6; D call uncertain. CDR3 nucleotide sequence: TGTGCCAGCAGTGTTAGGGAGGTAGCATCTAATTCACCCCTCCACTTT. Its protein is CASSVREVASNSPLHF.